The 9 T cell receptor beta chains in this list originate from one sample, sequenced in a study of blood T cell repertoires in COVID-19. Produced via immunoSEQ multiplex PCR; TCRdb's table is partial and in-frame only. Found here are under 400,000 clones, approximately 89% of them singletons; the top ten hold 3.9%. Sequenced input: peripheral blood. All receptors derive from a woman aged 55-75 years with COVID-19, enrolled during active disease.

The CDR3 here is CASSFKELNTEAFF. The CDR3, as DNA: TGCGCCAGCAGCTTCAAGGAGCTGAACACTGAAGCTTTCTTT. J is TRBJ1-1 and V is TRBV5-1; D is ambiguous. The CDR3 covers 14 residues. Germline assignment: CDR1 SGHRS and CDR2 YFSETQ. The germline V and J ends were trimmed by 2 bases and 0 bases, with 8 bases remaining between them.

The chain uses TRBV13 and TRBJ1-5; perhaps TRBD1 as D (6 bases). This CDR3 has 16 amino acids. With 0 bases removed from V and 0 bases from J, the gap between germline ends came to 9 bases. Germline V gene sequence: CDR1 PRHDT, CDR2 FYEKMQ (reference sequence). The CDR3 here is CASSLGGADSNQPQHF. CDR3 in DNA: TGTGCCAGCAGCTTAGGGGGGGCGGATAGCAATCAGCCCCAGCATTTT. Filled out from reference TRBV13 and TRBJ1-5, the complete variable domain reads AAGVIQSPRHLIKEKRETATLKCYPIPRHDTVYWYQQGPGQDPQFLISFYEKMQSDKGSIPDRFSAQQFSDYHSELNMSSLELGDSALYFCASSLGGADSNQPQHFGDGTRLSIL.

The rearrangement joins TRBV7-8 to TRBJ1-3; possibly TRBD1 for D (5 bases). V lost 5 bases to trimming and J lost 3 bases, with 14 bases between them. This CDR3 has 15 amino acids. The germline gives CDR1 SGHVS, CDR2 FQNEAQ. CDR3 in amino acids: CASSPRGLFGNTIYF. In DNA form, the CDR3 reads TGTGCCAGCAGCCCCCGGGGACTTTTTGGAAACACCATATATTTT.

The rearrangement uses TRBV11-2 and TRBJ1-1; 8 positions match TRBD1. Trimming at V came to 1 base and at J to 2 bases, leaving 3 bases not matched to a gene. CDR1 and CDR2 (germline): SGHAT, FQNNGV. CDR3 size: 15 residues. CDR3 sequence reads: CASSLGGQVNTEAFF. The CDR3 nucleotides read TGTGCCAGCAGCTTAGGGGGACAGGTTAACACTGAAGCTTTCTTT.

The rearrangement joins TRBV19 to TRBJ1-1; 8 bases fit TRBD1. CDR1 LNHDA and CDR2 SQIVND come from the germline V gene (reference sequence). V lost 5 bases, J lost 3 bases, and 8 bases stayed unmatched. CDR3 length equals 15 residues. The chain's CDR3 is CASSPTGEGYTEAFF. The CDR3 DNA reads TGTGCCAGTAGTCCGACAGGGGAAGGGTACACTGAAGCTTTCTTT.

The V call is TRBV28, the J call TRBJ1-5; no reliable D call. The germline CDR1 and CDR2 sequences are MDHEN and SYDVKM. V was shortened by 5 bases and J by 2 bases, with 10 bases between the two germline ends. CDR3 length: 14 amino acids. This chain's CDR3 is CASSALVGNQPQHF. CDR3 DNA sequence: TGTGCCAGCAGTGCCCTAGTTGGCAATCAGCCCCAGCATTTT.

The chain combines TRBV9 with TRBJ2-1; TRBD2 is a possible D gene (5 bases). The V gene's germline CDR1 is SGDLS and CDR2 YYNGEE. Trimming pared 1 base from V and 1 base from J, leaving 9 bases between. This CDR3 is built from 15 residues. The CDR3, as DNA: TGTGCCAGCAGCGTATCCGGGGAGTCCTACAATGAGCAGTTCTTC. It encodes CASSVSGESYNEQFF.

The rearrangement links TRBV5-1 to TRBJ2-3, with 7 bases identical to TRBD2. Germline assignment: CDR1 SGHRS and CDR2 YFSETQ. CDR3 length equals 14 residues. V dropped 6 bases and J dropped 5; count of bases not matched to a gene: 9. The CDR3 reads CASNTAGTIDTQYF. The DNA of the CDR3 is TGCGCCAGCAATACAGCGGGGACTATAGATACGCAGTATTTT.

The chain couples TRBV5-4 to TRBJ1-4; 7 positions agree with TRBD1. Germline V gene sequence: CDR1 SGHNT, CDR2 YYREEE (reference sequence). The CDR3 extends over 14 amino acids. V was pared by 4 bases and J by 7 bases, with 7 bases of the junction left unmatched. CDR3 nucleotides: TGTGCCAGCAGCACGAGACAGGGAACTGAAAAACTGTTTTTT. Its protein is CASSTRQGTEKLFF. The full variable domain, in which reference TRBV5-4 and TRBJ1-4 provide the parts outside the CDR3, is ETGVTQSPTHLIKTRGQQVTLRCSSQSGHNTVSWYQQALGQGPQFIFQYYREEENGRGNFPPRFSGLQFPNYSSELNVNALELDDSALYLCASSTRQGTEKLFFGSGTQLSVL.